These T cell receptor beta chains were read from a single sample in a study of metastatic and nonmetastatic thyroid tumors. TCRdb re-processed the PCR reads through MiXCR. The repertoire holds about 16,000 clones, with around 29% as singletons. The sequenced material came from blood. These receptors were collected from a female donor with papillary thyroid cancer or a benign thyroid nodule (not recorded which). Some clones in this sample may be carry-over from other donors' samples. Each CDR3 is given with its conserved first and last residue. Fields, in order: V gene, J gene, clone size, CDR3 protein. Clone size appears in some rows only: once, few, many, or a class for an expanded clone.

TRBV20-1	TRBJ2-1	.	CSANRGNTYNEQFF
TRBV28	TRBJ2-2	.	CASSFPPAGDLFF
TRBV4-1	TRBJ2-7	medium-sized	CASSQDSDIYYEQYF
TRBV6-5	TRBJ1-1	few	CASSYSNRGTEAFF
TRBV28	TRBJ1-1	few	CASRGLYNEDFF
TRBV25-1	TRBJ2-7	.	CASTYRLLQYF
TRBV20-1	TRBJ2-7	.	CSARSPSATSYEQYF
TRBV12-3/TRBV12-4	TRBJ2-1	many	CASSPQPTSGAYNEQFF
TRBV7-6	TRBJ2-1	many	CASSLVAGGHGGVHEQFF
TRBV28	TRBJ1-2	few	CASSLPRASYGYTF
TRBV6-1	TRBJ1-5	medium-sized	CASSGVGRSQPQHF
TRBV11-2	TRBJ2-1	.	CASSLRLADNEQFF
TRBV11-2	TRBJ1-1	.	CASSLDPNTEAFF
TRBV6-5	TRBJ1-5	medium-sized	CASSYGQGDQPQHF
TRBV20-1	TRBJ2-3	many	CSAVTSGGGPGTDTQYF
TRBV19	TRBJ2-1	medium-sized	CASSMGAGASF
TRBV11-1	TRBJ2-1	.	CASSKDRDRVGGEQFF
TRBV20-1	TRBJ1-1	once	CSGRGLSTEAFF
TRBV7-9	TRBJ1-1	.	CDWSSDRLMERFF
TRBV12-3/TRBV12-4	TRBJ2-5	.	CASSPGVETQYF
TRBV30	TRBJ2-7	.	CAWNPPGREAYEQYF
TRBV5-1	TRBJ2-6	few	CASTGSAGANVLTF
TRBV4-1	TRBJ2-7	medium-sized	CASSDLDPENYEQYF
TRBV11-2	TRBJ1-1	.	CASSLSGYTEAFF
TRBV20-1	TRBJ2-7	medium-sized	CSASRLGLAGAGNYEQYF
TRBV27	TRBJ2-2	few	CASSPRMSNTGELFF
TRBV2	TRBJ2-3	many	CASSGLAGHSTDTQYF
TRBV7-8	TRBJ2-1	many	CASRFGVAGGWIYNEQFF
TRBV7-9	TRBJ1-2	many	CASSPGQGSGYTF
TRBV5-1	TRBJ2-3	.	CASSFSGTSTDTQYF
TRBV4-3	TRBJ2-2	.	CASSHDRANTGELFF
TRBV5-1	TRBJ1-2	.	CASSFGRGSYGYTF
TRBV7-9	TRBJ2-2	many	CGISGGAVNTGELFF
TRBV20-1	TRBJ2-7	.	CSAQGMTGTYEQYF
TRBV5-1	TRBJ1-6	.	CASSSGQGVHSPLHF
TRBV12-3/TRBV12-4	TRBJ2-3	few	CASSDPLGRLRQYF
TRBV19	TRBJ1-2	medium-sized	CASKRTANYGYTF
TRBV7-6	TRBJ2-3	.	CASRTQVADTQYF
TRBV4-1	TRBJ2-1	once	CASGRVGERNEQFF
TRBV7-2	TRBJ1-6	medium-sized	CASSLQGQGSPLHF
TRBV5-6	TRBJ2-2	.	CATKQGRDTGELFF
TRBV6-1	TRBJ1-2	medium-sized	CASGTSYGYTF
TRBV24-1	TRBJ2-5	.	CATSDLGLAGEETQYF
TRBV7-3	TRBJ2-7	.	CASSPPLLAGGTSYEQYF
TRBV4-1	TRBJ1-4	many	CASSGGQGFATNEKLFF
TRBV2	TRBJ2-1	few	CASSRDRGSYNEQFF
TRBV4-2	TRBJ1-6	once	CASSQPGQDPSPLHF
TRBV19	TRBJ2-7	medium-sized	CASSIAPQAYEQYF
TRBV4-3	TRBJ2-7	many	CASSQDARTLTGQYF
TRBV12-5	TRBJ2-3	many	CASGLGGLASTDTQYF
TRBV7-3	TRBJ2-1	medium-sized	CASSLQASAYNEQFF
TRBV3-1	TRBJ1-5	.	CASSQSQCNQPQHF
TRBV6-4	TRBJ1-1	.	CASSDGTGWFSESFF
TRBV29-1	TRBJ2-1	many	CSVQLQGAVDEQFF
TRBV24-1	TRBJ2-6	medium-sized	CATSESQGSGANVLTF
TRBV6-2/TRBV6-3	TRBJ1-2	medium-sized	CASSYTLNYGYTF